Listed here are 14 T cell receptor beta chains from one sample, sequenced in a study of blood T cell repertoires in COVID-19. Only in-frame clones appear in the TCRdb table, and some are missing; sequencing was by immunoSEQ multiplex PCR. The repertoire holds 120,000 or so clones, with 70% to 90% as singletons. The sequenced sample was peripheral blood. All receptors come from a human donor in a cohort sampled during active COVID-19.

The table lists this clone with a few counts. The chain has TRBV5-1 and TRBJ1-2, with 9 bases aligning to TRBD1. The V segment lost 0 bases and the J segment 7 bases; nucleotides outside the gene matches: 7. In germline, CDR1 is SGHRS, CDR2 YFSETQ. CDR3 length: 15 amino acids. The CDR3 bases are TGCGCCAGCAGCTTGGCCCCGGGACAGGGATCTGGCTACACCTTC. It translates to CASSLAPGQGSGYTF.

The chain's CDR3 is CASGLLRGTALNPNYEQYF. As DNA, the CDR3 is TGTGCCAGCGGCCTCTTACGGGGGACGGCACTTAACCCCAACTACGAGCAGTACTTC. The rearrangement links TRBV7-2 to TRBJ2-7; tentatively, D is TRBD2 (6 bases). The V and J ends lost 8 bases and 3 bases respectively, with 32 bases between them. Looked up from germline, CDR1 is SGHTA and CDR2 is FQGNSA. The CDR3 is made up of 19 amino acids.

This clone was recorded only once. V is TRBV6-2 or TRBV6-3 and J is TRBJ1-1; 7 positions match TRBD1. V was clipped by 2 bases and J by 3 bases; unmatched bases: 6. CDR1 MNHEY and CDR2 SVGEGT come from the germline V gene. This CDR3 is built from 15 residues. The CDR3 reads CASSYEGGGYTEAFF. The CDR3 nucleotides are TGTGCCAGCAGTTACGAAGGGGGCGGGTACACTGAAGCTTTCTTT.

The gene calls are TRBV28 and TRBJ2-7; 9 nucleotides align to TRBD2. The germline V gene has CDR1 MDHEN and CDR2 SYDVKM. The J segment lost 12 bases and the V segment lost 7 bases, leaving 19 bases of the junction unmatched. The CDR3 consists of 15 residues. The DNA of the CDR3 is TGTGCCAGCACCTTGGGGCTAGCGGGAACTGGGGCGAGGTACTTC. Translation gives CASTLGLAGTGARYF.

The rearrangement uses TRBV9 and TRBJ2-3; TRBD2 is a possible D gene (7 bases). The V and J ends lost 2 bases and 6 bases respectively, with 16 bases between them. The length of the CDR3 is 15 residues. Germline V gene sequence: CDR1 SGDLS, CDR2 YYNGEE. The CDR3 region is CASSVGGLRHDTQYF. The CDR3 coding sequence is TGTGCCAGCAGCGTCGGGGGGCTCCGACACGATACGCAGTATTTT.

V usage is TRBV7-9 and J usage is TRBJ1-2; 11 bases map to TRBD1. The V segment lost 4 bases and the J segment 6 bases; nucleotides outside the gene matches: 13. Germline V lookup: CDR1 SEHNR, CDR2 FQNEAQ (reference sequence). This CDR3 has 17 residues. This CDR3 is CASSWRGPGQGEHGYTF. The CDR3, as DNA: TGTGCCAGCAGCTGGAGGGGACCGGGACAGGGGGAGCATGGCTACACCTTC.

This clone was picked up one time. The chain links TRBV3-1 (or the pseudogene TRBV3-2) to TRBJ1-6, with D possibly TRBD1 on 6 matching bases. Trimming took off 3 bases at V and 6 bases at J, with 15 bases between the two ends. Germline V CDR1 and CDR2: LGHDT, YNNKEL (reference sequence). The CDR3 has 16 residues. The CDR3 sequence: CASSHRGGGSNSPLHF. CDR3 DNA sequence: TGTGCCAGCAGCCATCGGGGCGGGGGCAGTAATTCACCCCTCCACTTT.

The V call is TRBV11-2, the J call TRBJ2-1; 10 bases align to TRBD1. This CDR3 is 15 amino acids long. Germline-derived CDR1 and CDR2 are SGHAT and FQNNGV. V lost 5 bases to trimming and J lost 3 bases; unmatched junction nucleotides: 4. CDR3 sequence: CASSPDRGLYNEQFF. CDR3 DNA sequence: TGTGCCAGCAGCCCAGACAGGGGGCTCTACAATGAGCAGTTCTTC. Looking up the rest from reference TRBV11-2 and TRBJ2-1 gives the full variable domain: EAGVAQSPRYKIIEKRQSVAFWCNPISGHATLYWYQQILGQGPKLLIQFQNNGVVDDSQLPKDRFSAERLKGVDSTLKIQPAKLEDSAVYLCASSPDRGLYNEQFFGPGTRLTVL.

The chain's CDR3 is CASSSTGGWEQYF. The DNA of the CDR3 is TGTGCCAGCAGTTCGACAGGGGGCTGGGAGCAGTACTTC. The chain carries TRBV6-5 and TRBJ2-7; 10 nucleotides agree with TRBD1. The V segment lost 4 bases and the J segment 7 bases; nucleotides outside the gene matches: 4. The CDR3 sequence is 13 residues long. Germline CDR1 reads MNHEY; CDR2 reads SVGAGI.

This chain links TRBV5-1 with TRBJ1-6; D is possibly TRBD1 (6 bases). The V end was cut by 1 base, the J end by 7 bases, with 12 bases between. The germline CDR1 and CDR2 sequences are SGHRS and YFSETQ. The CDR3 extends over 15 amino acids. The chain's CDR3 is CASSLTGWDNSPLHF. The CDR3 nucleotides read TGCGCCAGCAGCTTGACAGGGTGGGACAATTCACCCCTCCACTTT.

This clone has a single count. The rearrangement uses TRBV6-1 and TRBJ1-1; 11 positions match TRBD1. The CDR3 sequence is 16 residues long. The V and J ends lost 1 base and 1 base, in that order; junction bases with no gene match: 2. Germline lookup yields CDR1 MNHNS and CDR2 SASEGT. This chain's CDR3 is CASSEGTGGRNTEAFF. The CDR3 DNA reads TGTGCCAGCAGTGAAGGGACAGGGGGCCGGAACACTGAAGCTTTCTTT.

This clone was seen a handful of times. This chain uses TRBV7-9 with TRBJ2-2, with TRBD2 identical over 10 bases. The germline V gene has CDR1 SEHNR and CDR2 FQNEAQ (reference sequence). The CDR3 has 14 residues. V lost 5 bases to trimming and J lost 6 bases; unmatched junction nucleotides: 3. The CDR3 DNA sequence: TGTGCCAGCAGCGGGACTAGCGCGTCCGGGGAGCTGTTTTTT. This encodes CASSGTSASGELFF.

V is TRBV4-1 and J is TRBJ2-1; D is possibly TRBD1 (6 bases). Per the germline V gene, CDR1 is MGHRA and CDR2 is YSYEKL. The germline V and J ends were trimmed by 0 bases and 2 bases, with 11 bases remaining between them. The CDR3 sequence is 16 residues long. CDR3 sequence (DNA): TGCGCCAGCAGCCAAGATACAGGGTTGACCTACAATGAGCAGTTCTTC. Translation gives CASSQDTGLTYNEQFF.

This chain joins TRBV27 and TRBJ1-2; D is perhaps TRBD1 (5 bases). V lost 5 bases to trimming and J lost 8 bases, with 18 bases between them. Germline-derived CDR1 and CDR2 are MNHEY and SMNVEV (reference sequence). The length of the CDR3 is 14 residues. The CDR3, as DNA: TGTGCCAGCAGTACGAACCGGGACTCTAACGGCTACACCTTC. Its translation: CASSTNRDSNGYTF.